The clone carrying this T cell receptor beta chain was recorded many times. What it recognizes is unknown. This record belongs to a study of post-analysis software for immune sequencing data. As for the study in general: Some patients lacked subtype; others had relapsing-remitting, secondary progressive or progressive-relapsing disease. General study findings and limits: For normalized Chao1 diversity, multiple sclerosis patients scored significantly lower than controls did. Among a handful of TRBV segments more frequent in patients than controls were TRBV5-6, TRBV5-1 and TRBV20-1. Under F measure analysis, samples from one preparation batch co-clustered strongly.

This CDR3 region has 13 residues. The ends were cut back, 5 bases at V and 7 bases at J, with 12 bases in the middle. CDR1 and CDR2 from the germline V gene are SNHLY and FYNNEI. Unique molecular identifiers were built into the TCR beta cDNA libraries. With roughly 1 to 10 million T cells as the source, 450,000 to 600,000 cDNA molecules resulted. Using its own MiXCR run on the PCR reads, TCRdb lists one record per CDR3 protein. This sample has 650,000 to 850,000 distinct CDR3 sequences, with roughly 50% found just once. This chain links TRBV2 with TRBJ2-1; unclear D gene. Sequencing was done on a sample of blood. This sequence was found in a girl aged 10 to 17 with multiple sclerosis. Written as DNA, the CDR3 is TGTGCCAGCAGTACCATATTAGGTAATGAGCAGTTCTTC. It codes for CASSTILGNEQFF.